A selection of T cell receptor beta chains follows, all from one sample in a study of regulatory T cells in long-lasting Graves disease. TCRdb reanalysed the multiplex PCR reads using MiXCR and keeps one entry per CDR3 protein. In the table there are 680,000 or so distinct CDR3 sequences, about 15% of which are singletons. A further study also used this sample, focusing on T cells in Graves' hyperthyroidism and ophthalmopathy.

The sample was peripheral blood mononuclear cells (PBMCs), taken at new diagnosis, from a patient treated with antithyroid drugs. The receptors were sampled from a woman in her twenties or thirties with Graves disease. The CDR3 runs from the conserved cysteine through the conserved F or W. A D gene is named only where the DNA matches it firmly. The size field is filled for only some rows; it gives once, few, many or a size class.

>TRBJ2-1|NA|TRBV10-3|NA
TGTGCCATCAGTCCCATCAATTACCGGGATGAGCAGTTCTTC
CAISPINYRDEQFF
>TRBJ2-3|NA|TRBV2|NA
TGTGCCAGCAGACAAAAGAGAGATACGCAGTATTTT
CASRQKRDTQYF
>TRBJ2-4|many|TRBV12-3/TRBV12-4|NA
TGTGCCAGCAGTTTATCGACCTTAGCCAAAAACATTCAGTACTTC
CASSLSTLAKNIQYF
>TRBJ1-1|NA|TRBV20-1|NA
TGCAGTGCCATCATAAAAAACACTGAAGCTTTCTTT
CSAIIKNTEAFF
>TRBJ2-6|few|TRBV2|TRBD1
TGTGCCAGCAGGAGGGTATGGACAGGGGACTTCCCCTCCTCCTCTGGGGCCAACGTCCTGACTTTC
CASRRVWTGDFPSSSGANVLTF
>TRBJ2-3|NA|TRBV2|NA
TGTGCCAGCTTACGAGTGAGGGATACGCAGTATTTT
CASLRVRDTQYF
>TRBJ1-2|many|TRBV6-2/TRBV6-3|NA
TGTGCCAGCAGTTACTCGAGAGGGGGGGCCGGCTATGGCTACACCTTC
CASSYSRGGAGYGYTF
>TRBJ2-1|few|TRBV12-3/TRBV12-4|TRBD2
TGTGCCAGCAGTTTAGCGCCCAGCGGGATGTCGTTCTTC
CASSLAPSGMSFF
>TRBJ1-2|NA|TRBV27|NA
TGTGCCAGCAGTACCTTGGGACGGATGTGGGGCTACACCTTC
CASSTLGRMWGYTF
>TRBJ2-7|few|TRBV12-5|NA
TGTGCTAGTGGTTTAAACGAGCAGTACTTC
CASGLNEQYF
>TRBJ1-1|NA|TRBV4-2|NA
TGTGCCAGCAGCCAAGAGCAGGGTACCGGTGCTTTCTTT
CASSQEQGTGAFF
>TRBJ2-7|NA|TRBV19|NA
TGTGCCAGTAGTATCGCGGCGGACACCTACGAGCAGTACTTC
CASSIAADTYEQYF
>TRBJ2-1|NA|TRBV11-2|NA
TGTGCCAGCAGCCAGGGCGCCACCTACAATGAGCAGTTCTTC
CASSQGATYNEQFF
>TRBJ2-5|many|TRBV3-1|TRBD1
TGTGCCAGCAGCCAGACAGGGGCGAGTAAGACCCAGTACTTC
CASSQTGASKTQYF
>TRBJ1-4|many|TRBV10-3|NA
TGTGCCACCGGGAAAGCAACTAATGAAAAACTGTTTTTT
CATGKATNEKLFF
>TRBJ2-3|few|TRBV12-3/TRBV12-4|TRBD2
TGTGCCAGTCAGCGGGGACTAGCGGGACGCACAGATACGCAGTATTTT
CASQRGLAGRTDTQYF
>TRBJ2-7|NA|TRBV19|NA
TGTGCCAGTAGTGTTCTGTTGGGTCCCGCCTACGAGCAGTACTTC
CASSVLLGPAYEQYF
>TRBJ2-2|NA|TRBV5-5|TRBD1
TGTGCCAGCAGCCTGGACAGGGGGAGGGCCGGGGAGCTGTTTTTT
CASSLDRGRAGELFF
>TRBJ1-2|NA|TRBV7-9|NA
TGTACCAGCAGCCCGGGAGAGTATGGCTACACCTTC
CTSSPGEYGYTF
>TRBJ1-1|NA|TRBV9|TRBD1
TGTGCCAGCAGCCCACGGACAGGGTACACTGAAGCTTTCTTT
CASSPRTGYTEAFF
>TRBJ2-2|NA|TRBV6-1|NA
TGTGCCAGCAAGCCGGGTATGGCGTTCGGGGAGCTGTTTTTT
CASKPGMAFGELFF
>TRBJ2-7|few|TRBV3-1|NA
TGTGCCAGCAGCCAAGGTTCTGGCGGAACCTACGAGCAGTACTTC
CASSQGSGGTYEQYF
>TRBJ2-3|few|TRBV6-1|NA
TGTGCCAGCAGACCGGACGGAACAGATACGCAGTATTTT
CASRPDGTDTQYF
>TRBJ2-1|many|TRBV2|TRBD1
TGTGCCAGCACCGACGGACAGGGAGATGAGCAGTTCTTC
CASTDGQGDEQFF
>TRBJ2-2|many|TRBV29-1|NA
TGCAGCGTTCGACTAGGGGGAAACACCGGGGAGCTGTTTTTT
CSVRLGGNTGELFF
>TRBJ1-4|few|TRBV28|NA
TGTGCCAGCAGGCTCCCGGGTGCTGATGAAAAACTGTTTTTT
CASRLPGADEKLFF
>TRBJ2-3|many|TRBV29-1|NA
TGCAGCGTTGGGATTGGGGGGAGAGCAGATACGCAGTATTTT
CSVGIGGRADTQYF
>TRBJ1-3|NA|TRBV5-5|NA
TGTGCCAGCAGCGGTGTCGCTGCTGGAAACACCATATATTTT
CASSGVAAGNTIYF
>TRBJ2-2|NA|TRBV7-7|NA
TGTGCTAGCAGCCCAATGGACACCGGGGAGCTGTTTTTT
CASSPMDTGELFF
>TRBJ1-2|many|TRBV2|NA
TGTGCCAGCAGAGAGGTCGGGACCTCCGACTATGGCTACACCTTC
CASREVGTSDYGYTF
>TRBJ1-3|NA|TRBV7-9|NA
TGTGCCAGCGGGGACTATTCATCTGGAAACACCATATATTTT
CASGDYSSGNTIYF
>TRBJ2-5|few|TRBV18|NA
TGTGCCAGCTCACCACCGGGGGGACAACCTCTCTTCCAAGAGACCCAGTACTTC
CASSPPGGQPLFQETQYF
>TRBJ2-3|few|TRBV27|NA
TGTGCCAGCAGTTTAACCTGGGGTAGCACAGATACGCAGTATTTT
CASSLTWGSTDTQYF
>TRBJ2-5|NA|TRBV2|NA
TGTGCCAGCTGTCCGACGGGATCGGAGACCCAGTACTTC
CASCPTGSETQYF
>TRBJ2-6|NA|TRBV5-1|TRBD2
TGCGCCAGCAGCTTGCGTCTAGCGGGAGCCTCTGGGGCCAACGTCCTGACTTTC
CASSLRLAGASGANVLTF
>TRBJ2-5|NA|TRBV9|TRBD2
TGTGCCAGCAGCGTTTCGGGAGGGCCCGGGGAGACCCAGTACTTC
CASSVSGGPGETQYF
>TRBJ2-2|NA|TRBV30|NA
TGTGCCTGGTCCACCCCGGACAGCATTACCGGGGAGCTGTTTTTT
CAWSTPDSITGELFF
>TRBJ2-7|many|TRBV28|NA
TGTGCCAGCAGCCGAGTTGGGGCCTACGAGCAGTACTTC
CASSRVGAYEQYF
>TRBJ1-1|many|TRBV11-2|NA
TGTGCCAGCAGTGGACAGATGAACACTGAAGCTTTCTTT
CASSGQMNTEAFF
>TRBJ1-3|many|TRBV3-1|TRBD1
TGTGCCAGCAGGGGACAGAATCCCCGAAGGTCTGGAAACACCATATATTTT
CASRGQNPRRSGNTIYF
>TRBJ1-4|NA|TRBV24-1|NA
TGTGCCACCAGTGAGGGCTATCCGCCTGAAAAACTGTTTTTT
CATSEGYPPEKLFF
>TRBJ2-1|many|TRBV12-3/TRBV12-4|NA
TGTGCCAGCAGTTGGACTCCGGCCCATGAGCAGTTCTTC
CASSWTPAHEQFF
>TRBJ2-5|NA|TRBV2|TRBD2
TGTGCCAGCAGAGCCGGACTAGCGGATCTCCAAGAGACCCAGTACTTC
CASRAGLADLQETQYF
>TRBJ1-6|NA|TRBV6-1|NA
TGTGCCAGCCGCCTGGGGGCAGGGGCTTCACCCCTCCACTTT
CASRLGAGASPLHF
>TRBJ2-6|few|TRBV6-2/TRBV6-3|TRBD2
TGTGCCAGCACGTCGAGCGGGAGGGCCTCTGGGGCCAACGTCCTGACTTTC
CASTSSGRASGANVLTF
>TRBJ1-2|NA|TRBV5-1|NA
TGCGCCAGCAGCTTGGTTGACGGGGGGGGCTATGGCTACACCTTC
CASSLVDGGGYGYTF
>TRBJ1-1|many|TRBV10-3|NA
TGTGCCATCAGTGAGTCGGCGGACTTGAACACTGAAGCTTTCTTT
CAISESADLNTEAFF
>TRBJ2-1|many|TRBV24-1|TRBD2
TGTGCCACCAGCTCCATTGCGGGAGAGAAGTCCTACAATGAGCAGTTCTTC
CATSSIAGEKSYNEQFF
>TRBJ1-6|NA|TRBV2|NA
TGTGCCAGCAGGCGGACGACCCTGATTTCACCCCTCCACTTT
CASRRTTLISPLHF
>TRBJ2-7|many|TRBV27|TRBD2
TGTGCCAGCAGGGGGACTAGCGGGTACGAGCAGTACTTC
CASRGTSGYEQYF
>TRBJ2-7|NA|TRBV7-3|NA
TGTGCCAGCAGCCCTCGTAGTAGCTCAGGTCACGAGCAGTACTTC
CASSPRSSSGHEQYF
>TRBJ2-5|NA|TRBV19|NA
TGTGCCAGTAGTATCGGGAGAGTTGAGAGAACGACCCAGTACTTC
CASSIGRVERTTQYF
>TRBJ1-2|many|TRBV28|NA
TGTGCCAGCAGCACCCACGAGGGGCACGCTCGGGGCTACACCTTC
CASSTHEGHARGYTF
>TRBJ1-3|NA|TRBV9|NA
TGTGCCAGTAGCCCTGTGGGTTTCTCTGGAAACACCATATATTTT
CASSPVGFSGNTIYF
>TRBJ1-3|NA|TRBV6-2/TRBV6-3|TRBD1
TGTGCCAGCAGTTACTCCTTGACAGGGGGAAACACCATATATTTT
CASSYSLTGGNTIYF
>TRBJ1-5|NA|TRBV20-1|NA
TGCAGTGCTAGAGATCTGTCAAGGGCATGGCAGCCCCAGCATTTT
CSARDLSRAWQPQHF
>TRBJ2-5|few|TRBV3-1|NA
TGTGCCAGCAGCCAAGGTGGGAGCACCCAAGAGACCCAGTACTTC
CASSQGGSTQETQYF
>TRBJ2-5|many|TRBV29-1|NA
TGCAGCGTTGAAGGCTCAAGGGGGGAGACCCAGTACTTC
CSVEGSRGETQYF
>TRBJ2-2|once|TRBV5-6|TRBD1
TGTGCCAGCAGAACAACGGGACAGGGGACCGGGGAGCTGTTTTTT
CASRTTGQGTGELFF
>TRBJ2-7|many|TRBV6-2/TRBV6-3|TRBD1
TGTGCCAGCAGTTACTTGGGGACAGGGGAACACGAGCAGTACTTC
CASSYLGTGEHEQYF